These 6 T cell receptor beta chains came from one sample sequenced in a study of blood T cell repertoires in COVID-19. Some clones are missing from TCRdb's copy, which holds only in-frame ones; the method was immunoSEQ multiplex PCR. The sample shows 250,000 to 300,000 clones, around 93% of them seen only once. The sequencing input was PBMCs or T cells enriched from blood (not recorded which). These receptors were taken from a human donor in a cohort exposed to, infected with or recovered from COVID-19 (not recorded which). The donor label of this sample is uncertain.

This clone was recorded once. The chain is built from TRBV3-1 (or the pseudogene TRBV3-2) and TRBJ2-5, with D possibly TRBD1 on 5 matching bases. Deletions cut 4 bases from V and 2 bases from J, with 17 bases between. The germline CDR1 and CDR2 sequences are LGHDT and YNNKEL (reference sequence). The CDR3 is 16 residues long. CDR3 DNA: TGTGCCAGCAGCCCTGGGGCTCTAGGGGATCAAGAGACCCAGTACTTC. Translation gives CASSPGALGDQETQYF.

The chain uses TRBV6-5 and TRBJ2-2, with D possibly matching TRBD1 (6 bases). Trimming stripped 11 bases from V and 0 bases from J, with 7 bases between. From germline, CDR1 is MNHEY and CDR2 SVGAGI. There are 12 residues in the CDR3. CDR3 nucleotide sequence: TGTGCCGGGGGCGCGAACACCGGGGAGCTGTTTTTT. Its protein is CAGGANTGELFF.

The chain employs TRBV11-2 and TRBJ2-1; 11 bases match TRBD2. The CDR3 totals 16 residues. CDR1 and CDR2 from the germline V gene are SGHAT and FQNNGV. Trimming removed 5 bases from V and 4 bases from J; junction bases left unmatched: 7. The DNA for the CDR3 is TGTGCCAGCAGCCTACTTCTAGCGGGGGGTTACAATGAGCAGTTCTTC. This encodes CASSLLLAGGYNEQFF.

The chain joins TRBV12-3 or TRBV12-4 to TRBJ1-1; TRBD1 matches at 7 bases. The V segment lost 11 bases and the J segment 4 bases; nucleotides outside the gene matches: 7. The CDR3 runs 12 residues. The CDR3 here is CAQTGSGTEAFF. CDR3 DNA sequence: TGTGCCCAGACAGGGTCTGGCACTGAAGCTTTCTTT.

CDR3 sequence reads: CASSSKDSKSNEQFF. The CDR3 DNA is TGTGCCAGCAGCTCTAAGGACAGCAAAAGCAATGAGCAGTTCTTC. V gene TRBV7-9 combines with J gene TRBJ2-1; D might be TRBD1 (6 bases). CDR3 length: 15 residues. Germline V gene lookup returns CDR1 SEHNR and CDR2 FQNEAQ (reference sequence). V lost 4 bases and J lost 6, with 16 bases in between.

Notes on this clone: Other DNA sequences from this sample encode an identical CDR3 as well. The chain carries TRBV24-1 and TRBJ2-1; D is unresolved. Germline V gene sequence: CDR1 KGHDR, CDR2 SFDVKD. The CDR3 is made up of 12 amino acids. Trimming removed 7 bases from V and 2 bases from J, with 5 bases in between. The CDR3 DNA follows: TGTGCCACCAGCCCAGCCTACAATGAGCAGTTCTTC. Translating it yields CATSPAYNEQFF.